This TCR beta chain was identified during a study of T-cell reconstitution after alpha-beta-depleted transplantation in children. Looked up from germline, CDR1 is LGHDT and CDR2 is YNNKEL (reference sequence). V gave up 4 bases and J gave up 5 bases; unmatched junction bases: 6. The CDR3 is 14 residues long. Unique molecular identifiers tagged the TCRbeta library. TCRdb itself ran the PCR reads through MiXCR, one entry per CDR3 protein. The sample has about 420,000 distinct CDR3 sequences, about 11% seen once. The V gene is TRBV3-1, the J gene TRBJ2-7; TRBD1 matches 9 bases. This receptor was identified in a human donor who donated a stem cell graft to a child with acute myeloid leukemia. The sequenced sample was PBMCs from the stem cell graft donor, obtained from the stem cell graft. The CDR3 sequence is CASSPWDRANEQYF. CDR3 DNA: TGTGCCAGCAGCCCGTGGGACAGGGCCAACGAGCAGTACTTC.